The 15 T cell receptor beta chains listed next were all sequenced from one sample in a study of T cells in women clearing cervical HPV infection. The table came from immunoSEQ multiplex PCR; TCRdb's copy has only in-frame clones and leaves some out. In total, the table holds approximately 37,000 clones. The specimen sequenced was blood buffy coat. The receptors were gathered from a woman aged 18 to 75 with a cervical HPV16 infection that either progressed to CIN3+ or cleared (not recorded which).

In regard to this clone: The sequence runs out 3 residues before the end of the CDR3; the remainder is reconstructed from the germline J gene. The chain employs TRBV7-2 and TRBJ2-7; 7 nucleotides line up with TRBD1. Trimming cost V 1 base and J 6 bases; bases outside gene matches: 3. From germline, CDR1 is SGHTA and CDR2 FQGNSA. There are 13 residues in the CDR3. CDR3 sequence reads: CASSLDRGGEQYF. The DNA read from the CDR3 is TGTGCCAGCAGCTTAGACAGGGGTGGCGAG.

On this clone: The sequence runs out 3 residues before the end of the CDR3; the remainder is reconstructed from the germline J gene. The chain combines TRBV7-6 with TRBJ1-2, with D unresolved. The CDR3 is 13 residues long. Germline V lookup: CDR1 SGHVS, CDR2 FNYEAQ. The sequenced part of the CDR3 DNA is TGTGCCAGCAGGCTTGGGCCGGAAGAGACC. It encodes CASRLGPEET. The full CDR3 protein reads CASRLGPEETYTF.

Of note for this clone: The missing CDR3 end, 3 residues past where the read stops, is filled in from the germline J gene. The chain carries TRBV19 and TRBJ2-1; tentatively, D is TRBD1 (6 bases). This CDR3 has 15 amino acids. Germline V gene data show CDR1 as LNHDA and CDR2 as SQIVND (reference sequence). V was shortened by 5 bases and J by 7 bases, with 18 bases between the two germline ends. The sequenced part of the CDR3 DNA is TGTGCCAGTAGTCCCTCTCGACAGGTAGGGAATGAG. Its translation: CASSPSRQVGNE. The complete CDR3 reads CASSPSRQVGNEQFF. Complete variable domain (other parts from reference TRBV19 and TRBJ2-1): DGGITQSPKYLFRKEGQNVTLSCEQNLNHDAMYWYRQDPGQGLRLIYYSQIVNDFQKGDIAEGYSVSREKKESFPLTVTSAQKNPTAFYLCASSPSRQVGNEQFFGPGTRLTVL.

Worth noting for this clone: Read coverage stops 3 residues before the CDR3 terminus; the germline J gene supplies the remainder. The chain carries TRBV2 and TRBJ1-2, with TRBD1 as a possible D gene (5 bases). The CDR3 covers 15 residues. Germline CDR1 reads SNHLY; CDR2 reads FYNNEI. CDR3 amino acids: CASSEARGTPYDYTF. Partial CDR3 DNA: TGTGCCAGCAGTGAAGCGCGGGGGACCCCCTACGAC.

CDR3 sequence reads: CALIGGVAKNIQYF. The part of the CDR3 DNA that was read is TGTGCCTTGATAGGGGGAGTAGCCAAAAACATT. The rearrangement joins TRBV30 to TRBJ2-4, with a possible D match to TRBD1 (6 bases). Read sequence stops 3 residues before the CDR3 end, and the germline J gene provides the missing end. Trimming removed 7 bases at V and 0 bases at J, with 13 bases between. CDR1 is GTSNPN, CDR2 SVGIG, per germline (reference sequence). The CDR3 contains 14 residues.

Turning to this clone: The read ends 3 residues early relative to the CDR3; the germline J gene fills the gap. The chain recombines TRBV20-1 with TRBJ2-4; TRBD1 aligns across 7 bases. Germline CDR1 DFQATT, CDR2 SNEGSKA (reference sequence). This CDR3 region has 12 residues. The part of the CDR3 DNA that was read is TGCAGTTCCGGGACAGACAATCAGCCT. Its translation is CSSGTDNQP. The whole CDR3 region reads CSSGTDNQPQYF.

As concerns this clone: The CDR3 goes on 3 residues after the read ends, and that part is filled in from the germline J gene. The chain employs TRBV7-4 and TRBJ2-7; D is uncertain. This CDR3 spans 13 amino acids. The V end lost 5 bases, the J end lost 6 bases, and 14 bases lay between the germline ends. The germline CDR1 and CDR2 sequences are SGHVT and SQSDAQ. CDR3: CASSHGSVSEQYF. CDR3 bases read: TGTGCCAGCAGCCACGGGTCAGTATCCGAG.

A word on this clone: Read sequence stops 3 residues before the CDR3 end, and the germline J gene provides the missing end. The chain uses TRBV11-2 and TRBJ2-1, with 8 bases fitting TRBD2. Germline CDR1 SGHAT, CDR2 FQNNGV. Germline trimming cut 6 bases from V and 4 bases from J; bases unmatched to any gene: 8. CDR3 length: 15 amino acids. CDR3 residues: CASRKPGGLYNEQFF. The DNA read from the CDR3 is TGTGCCAGCAGGAAACCGGGGGGGCTATACAATGAG.

A note on this clone: The CDR3 extends 3 residues past the end of the read, so its final part is completed from the germline J gene. The V call is TRBV10-3, the J call TRBJ1-1; D unclear. The V and J ends lost 11 bases and 3 bases respectively, with 13 bases between them. Germline CDR1 reads ENHRY; CDR2 reads SYGVKD. This CDR3 comprises 12 residues. The CDR3 bases that were read are TGTGCCTCCCAAGGCGGTTACACTGAA. Translated: CASQGGYTE. The whole CDR3 protein reads CASQGGYTEAFF.

Comments on this clone: The missing CDR3 end, 3 residues past where the read stops, is filled in from the germline J gene. V and J are TRBV5-1 and TRBJ2-3, with a possible D match to TRBD1 (6 bases). Trimming shortened V by 0 bases and J by 2 bases, and 13 bases separated the two germline ends. CDR1 SGHRS and CDR2 YFSETQ come from the germline V gene. The CDR3 has 16 amino acids. The sequenced part of the CDR3 DNA is TGCGCCAGCAGCTTGGTGACAGGAGGAGACACAGATACG. Translating gives CASSLVTGGDTDT. Given in full, the CDR3 is CASSLVTGGDTDTQYF.

A word on this clone: With the read ending 3 residues before the CDR3 end, the germline J gene is used to fill in that end. This chain links TRBV20-1 with TRBJ2-3; 10 bases line up with TRBD2. The CDR3 has 16 amino acids. The germline gives CDR1 DFQATT, CDR2 SNEGSKA (reference sequence). J was trimmed by 1 base and V by 2 bases; bases with no gene match: 6. This CDR3 is CSARKASGGRTDTQYF. CDR3 DNA, as far as it was read: TGCAGTGCTAGAAAGGCTAGCGGGGGTCGCACAGATACG.

For this clone: The read ends 3 residues before the CDR3 terminus; that terminus is restored from the germline J gene. This chain links TRBV19 with TRBJ2-2; D ambiguous. Germline CDR1 LNHDA, CDR2 SQIVND (reference sequence). Trimming shortened V by 7 bases and J by 4 bases, and 10 bases separated the two germline ends. This CDR3 comprises 13 residues. The CDR3 loop is CASTISSTGELFF. The part of the CDR3 DNA that was read is TGTGCCAGTACGATTAGCAGCACCGGGGAG.

Of note for this clone: The read is 3 residues too short to cover the CDR3 end, so that end is filled in from the germline J gene. The chain combines TRBV24-1 with TRBJ2-2, with D uncertain. This CDR3 region has 13 residues. Germline V gives CDR1 KGHDR, CDR2 SFDVKD. Trimming left V 4 bases short and J 3 bases short, with 5 bases between. CDR3 amino acids: CATSDPHTGELFF. CDR3 DNA, as far as it was read: TGTGCCACCAGTGACCCTCACACCGGGGAG.

To note about this clone: The read ends 3 residues early relative to the CDR3; the germline J gene fills the gap. The chain links TRBV2 to TRBJ1-5, with D possibly TRBD1 on 6 matching bases. This CDR3 is built from 15 residues. Germline CDR1 and CDR2: SNHLY and FYNNEI. V shed 2 bases and J shed 4 bases, with 12 bases lying between them. CDR3 region: CASSEIQGTNQPQHF. The covered CDR3 bases are TGTGCCAGCAGTGAAATACAGGGAACGAATCAGCCC.

Points on this clone: Read sequence stops 3 residues before the CDR3 end, and the germline J gene provides the missing end. The chain is built from TRBV7-9 and TRBJ2-5, with TRBD2 matching over 8 bases. The CDR3 totals 15 residues. Germline V lookup: CDR1 SEHNR, CDR2 FQNEAQ (reference sequence). V lost 5 bases to trimming and J lost 4 bases; unmatched junction nucleotides: 9. The CDR3 protein is CASSPNAGGRETQYF. Incomplete CDR3 DNA: TGTGCCAGCAGCCCGAATGCGGGGGGTAGAGAGACC.